The entry below describes one TCR beta chain. Its target is unknown. After re-calling the 5' RACE reads, TCRdb lists one entry per CDR3 protein, DNA absent. Here the sample table reports approximately 550,000 distinct CDR3 sequences. This sample was included in a study of T cells expressing NK-cell markers. Overall study: CD3+CD56+NKG2C+, CD3+CD56+NKG2C- and CD3+CD56-NKG2C+ T cells, once sorted, supplied the TCR beta repertoires. Seven of the eight sequenced donors were HCMV-seropositive; one was seronegative.

General study points: The contribution of dominant NKG2C+ clonotypes to CD8+ T cells in about 6 donors was roughly 1.0-7.5%. The same clonotypes also predominated in the CD3+CD56-NKG2C+ fraction of a few donors.

Germline lookup yields CDR1 SGHDT and CDR2 YYEEEE. The CDR3 has 15 residues. Material: blood T cells: a sorted CD56 or NKG2C T cell subset, CD4+ or CD8+ T cells, or bulk PBMC T cells (not recorded which). The source of this sequence is a man in his late teens or twenties in good health. The V call is TRBV5-6, the J call TRBJ2-1; TCRdb's D call, TRBD1, is unchecked because there is no DNA. The CDR3 reads CASSTGGASYNEQFF.